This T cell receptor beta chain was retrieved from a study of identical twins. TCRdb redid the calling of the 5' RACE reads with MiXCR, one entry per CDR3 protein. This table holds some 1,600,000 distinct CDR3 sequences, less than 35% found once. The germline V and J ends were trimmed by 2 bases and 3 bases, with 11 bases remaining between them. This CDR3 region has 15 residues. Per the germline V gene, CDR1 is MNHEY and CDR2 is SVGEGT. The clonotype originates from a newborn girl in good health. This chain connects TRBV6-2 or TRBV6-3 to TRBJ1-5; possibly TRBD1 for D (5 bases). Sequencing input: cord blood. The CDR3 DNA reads TGTGCCAGCAGTTACCATGACAGCTCCAATCAGCCCCAGCATTTT. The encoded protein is CASSYHDSSNQPQHF.